A selection of T cell receptor beta chains follows, all from one sample in a study of CD8 T cells in ankylosing spondylitis. In TCRdb, the 5' RACE reads were re-called with MiXCR into one record per CDR3 protein. The sample carries 470,000 or so distinct CDR3 sequences, about 25% recorded once. Specimen: blood, either unsorted or a sorted T cell fraction (not recorded which). These TCRs come from a male donor with ankylosing spondylitis. CDR3s include the opening cysteine and the closing phenylalanine or tryptophan. The D gene is left open where the match is weak. Size is omitted from some rows. Given values are once, few, many or a class for expanded clones.

>TRBV12-3/TRBV12-4|-|TRBJ2-7|-
TGTGCCAGCAGTTTTGCCGACTCCGGCTCCGAGCAGTACTTC
CASSFADSGSEQYF
>TRBV20-1|-|TRBJ2-3|TRBD2
TGCAGTGCTAGTAACGGGAGGGAGGCGGATACGCAGTATTTT
CSASNGREADTQYF
>TRBV20-1|few|TRBJ1-2|-
TGCAGTGCTCACCTCCGGCCATCAAGCGGTGGCTACACCTTC
CSAHLRPSSGGYTF
>TRBV4-2|many|TRBJ2-1|TRBD2
TGTGCCAGCAGCTCTCGATGGAAGCGGGGGCACAATGAGCAGTTCTTC
CASSSRWKRGHNEQFF
>TRBV12-3/TRBV12-4|-|TRBJ1-5|-
TGTGCCAGCAGTTTTTGGGGTTCCGGTCAGCCCCAGCATTTT
CASSFWGSGQPQHF
>TRBV5-1|-|TRBJ2-7|-
TGCGCCAGCAGCCCTAGCGCGATCAGCTCCTACGAGCAGTACTTC
CASSPSAISSYEQYF
>TRBV11-1|-|TRBJ2-1|TRBD1
TGTGCCAGCAGCTTAGTGGCCGGACAGGGATACTACAATGAGCAGTTCTTC
CASSLVAGQGYYNEQFF
>TRBV10-3|once|TRBJ1-2|-
TGTGCCATCAGTGAGTCGAGGGCAGCGACCAGCTATGGCTACACCTTC
CAISESRAATSYGYTF
>TRBV3-1|-|TRBJ2-2|-
TGTGCCAGCAGCCAAGATGGACGGGCGAACACCGGGGAGCTGTTTTTT
CASSQDGRANTGELFF
>TRBV12-3/TRBV12-4|-|TRBJ1-5|-
TGTGCCAGCAGTTCCTCAGGGTATTCTCAGCCCCAGCATTTT
CASSSSGYSQPQHF
>TRBV4-2|few|TRBJ2-5|TRBD1
TGTGCCAGCAGCCAAGTTGTGGCGCAGCAGACAGGGGAAGAGACCCAGTACTTC
CASSQVVAQQTGEETQYF
>TRBV12-3/TRBV12-4|few|TRBJ1-2|-
TGTGCCAGCAGTTTAGCGGGGGGCTACACCTTC
CASSLAGGYTF
>TRBV14|-|TRBJ2-5|TRBD2
TGTGCCAGCAGCCAAGCACTAGCGGGGTGGTCGTACCAAGAGACCCAGTACTTC
CASSQALAGWSYQETQYF
>TRBV12-3/TRBV12-4|few|TRBJ1-2|TRBD1
TGTGCCAGCAGTCTGGGAGGGGGCGTGAAAAAGGGCTACACCTTC
CASSLGGGVKKGYTF
>TRBV4-2|-|TRBJ2-3|-
TGTGCCAGCAGCCCAACCTGGGACACAGATACGCAGTATTTT
CASSPTWDTDTQYF
>TRBV6-2/TRBV6-3|few|TRBJ2-2|-
TGTGCCAGCAGTTATCAGAACACCGGGGAGCTGTTTTTT
CASSYQNTGELFF
>TRBV5-1|-|TRBJ1-1|-
TGCGCCAGCAGCTTTTATGACAGAGTGAACACTGAAGCTTTCTTT
CASSFYDRVNTEAFF
>TRBV5-1|many|TRBJ2-7|-
TGCGCCAGCAGCAAGCAGGGTGAGATCGACGAGCAGTACTTC
CASSKQGEIDEQYF
>TRBV7-8|few|TRBJ2-1|-
TGTGCCAGCAGTTACTACGAGAATGAGCAGTTCTTC
CASSYYENEQFF
>TRBV10-1|-|TRBJ2-2|-
TGCGCCAGCAGTCGGGACACGACTCAGGAGCTGTTTTTT
CASSRDTTQELFF
>TRBV4-1|-|TRBJ1-1|TRBD1
TGCGCCAGCAGGCAGGGGGGGAAGGGGAAGGGGACTGAAGCTTTCTTT
CASRQGGKGKGTEAFF
>TRBV2|-|TRBJ2-7|-
TGTGCCAGCCGTAGAAACGAGCAGTACTTC
CASRRNEQYF
>TRBV20-1|-|TRBJ2-5|TRBD1
TGCAGTGGGGGCGACAGGGGCCGGGAGACCCAGTACTTC
CSGGDRGRETQYF
>TRBV2|-|TRBJ1-2|-
TGTGCCAGCTCGATAGAGGGGAGTACAGCACATGGCTACACCTTC
CASSIEGSTAHGYTF
>TRBV9|few|TRBJ1-5|-
TGTGCCAGCAGCCCCGACTGGGGGGGACAGCCCCAGCATTTT
CASSPDWGGQPQHF
>TRBV11-2|few|TRBJ2-2|TRBD1
TGTGCCAGCAGCTTAGATCAACGGACAGGCCGCACCGGGGAGCTGTTTTTT
CASSLDQRTGRTGELFF
>TRBV5-1|-|TRBJ2-7|TRBD2
TGCGCCAGCAGCGACCATCTAGCGGGGACATCCTACGAGCAGTACTTC
CASSDHLAGTSYEQYF
>TRBV24-1|-|TRBJ2-1|TRBD1
TGTGCCACCAGTGAGCCCGGGACAGGGGGGGATGAGCAGTTCTTC
CATSEPGTGGDEQFF
>TRBV7-9|-|TRBJ2-3|-
TGTGCCAGCAGCTTAGTTTTTCAGGCCACAGATACGCAGTATTTT
CASSLVFQATDTQYF
>TRBV4-1|-|TRBJ1-2|-
TGCGCCAGCAGCCAAGGGACGTTC
CASSQGTF
>TRBV11-2|-|TRBJ1-1|TRBD1
TGTGCCAGCAGCCCGGGACAGGGGGTCACTGAAGCTTTCTTT
CASSPGQGVTEAFF
>TRBV20-1|-|TRBJ1-5|-
TGCAGTGCCTCACCGGGTCTCAATCAGCCCCAGCATTTT
CSASPGLNQPQHF
>TRBV10-3|-|TRBJ1-6|-
TGTGCCATCAGTGATAAAGGTTTAGGGATTCTTCCCCTCCACTTT
CAISDKGLGILPLHF
>TRBV27|few|TRBJ2-6|TRBD1
TGTGCCACCACCAGACAGGGGAAGTCCTCTGGGGCCAACGTCCTGACTTTC
CATTRQGKSSGANVLTF
>TRBV19|-|TRBJ2-2|TRBD2
TGTGCCAGTAGTAGGGGGACTAGCGGGAGCGGCGGTGAGCTGTTTTTT
CASSRGTSGSGGELFF
>TRBV7-9|-|TRBJ2-5|-
TGTGCCAGCAGCTTAGGGGTTGAATTCCAAGAGACCCAGTACTTC
CASSLGVEFQETQYF
>TRBV20-1|-|TRBJ1-5|-
TGCAGTGCTAGGTATCCGGAGGAGAATCAGCCCCAGCATTTT
CSARYPEENQPQHF
>TRBV6-1|-|TRBJ2-5|-
TGTGCCAGCAGTGAACGGGACGAAGAGACCCAGTACTTC
CASSERDEETQYF
>TRBV11-2|-|TRBJ2-2|-
TGTGCCAGCAGCCGCGAGGGGACCGGGGAGCTGTTTTTT
CASSREGTGELFF
>TRBV20-1|few|TRBJ2-1|TRBD1
TGCAGTGCTACGGACAGGGGATCTAACAATGAGCAGTTCTTC
CSATDRGSNNEQFF
>TRBV12-3/TRBV12-4|-|TRBJ1-2|-
TGTGCCAGCAGCCTGGTGAATTCCGACTATGGCTACACCTTC
CASSLVNSDYGYTF
>TRBV5-1|-|TRBJ1-1|-
TGCGCCAGCAGCTTGGCGAGCGTGGAAGCTGAAGCTTTCTTT
CASSLASVEAEAFF
>TRBV2|few|TRBJ2-3|-
TGTGCCAGCAGTTTTGACAGGCAGGGGCCAGATACGCAGTATTTT
CASSFDRQGPDTQYF
>TRBV12-3/TRBV12-4|-|TRBJ1-4|-
TGTGCCAGCAGTTTTGGAGGACCCGCGGCTCGAAAACTGTTTTTT
CASSFGGPAARKLFF
>TRBV20-1|-|TRBJ2-1|-
TGCAGTGCTAGAGACGAAGTTGATGAGCAGTTCTTC
CSARDEVDEQFF
>TRBV10-1|-|TRBJ1-1|TRBD1
TGCGCCAGCAGTACAGGGGTAGCTGAAGCTTTCTTT
CASSTGVAEAFF
>TRBV3-1|once|TRBJ2-7|-
TGTGCCAGCAGCCAGGGTAGCGAGCGGCCCTTCTACGAGCAGTACTTC
CASSQGSERPFYEQYF
>TRBV7-9|-|TRBJ2-1|TRBD1
TGTGCCAGCAGCCCCTCGGGACAGGGCCATGGTGAGCAGTTCTTC
CASSPSGQGHGEQFF
>TRBV7-9|-|TRBJ1-1|-
TGTGCCAGCAGCTCGGGGGCTTCAGCTTTCTTT
CASSSGASAFF
>TRBV11-2|few|TRBJ2-3|-
TGTGCCAGCAGCTTAGACCCCGGGGGGCGGACCAACACAGATACGCAGTATTTT
CASSLDPGGRTNTDTQYF
>TRBV12-3/TRBV12-4|few|TRBJ2-1|-
TGTGCCACCCGGCGGAGGGGACGTCCGGAGCAGTTCTTC
CATRRRGRPEQFF
>TRBV5-1|-|TRBJ2-1|-
TGCGCCAGCAGCGCGGGACAGAGGGTTCACAATGAGCAGTTCTTC
CASSAGQRVHNEQFF
>TRBV10-2|few|TRBJ1-2|-
TGCGCCAGCAGTGAGTCGAGGGGGGCAAACTATGGCTACACCTTC
CASSESRGANYGYTF
>TRBV15|-|TRBJ1-1|-
TGTGCCACCAGCAGAGGAGCCGGGAACACTGAAGCTTTCTTT
CATSRGAGNTEAFF
>TRBV7-8|-|TRBJ2-1|TRBD2
TGTGCCAGCAGCCAACTAGCGTCGGGTTACAATGAGCAGTTCTTC
CASSQLASGYNEQFF